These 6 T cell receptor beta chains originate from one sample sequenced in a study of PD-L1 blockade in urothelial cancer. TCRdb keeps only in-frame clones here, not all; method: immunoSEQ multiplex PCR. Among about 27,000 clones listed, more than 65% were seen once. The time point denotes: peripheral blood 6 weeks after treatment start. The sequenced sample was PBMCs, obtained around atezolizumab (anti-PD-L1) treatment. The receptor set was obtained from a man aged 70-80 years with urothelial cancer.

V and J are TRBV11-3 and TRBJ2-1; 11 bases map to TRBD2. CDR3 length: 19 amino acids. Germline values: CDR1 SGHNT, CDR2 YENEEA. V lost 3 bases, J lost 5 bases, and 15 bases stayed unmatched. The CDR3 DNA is TGTGCCAGCAGCTTTTCCGGGACTAGCGGCGGAGGGGTCCACAATGAGCAGTTCTTC. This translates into CASSFSGTSGGGVHNEQFF.

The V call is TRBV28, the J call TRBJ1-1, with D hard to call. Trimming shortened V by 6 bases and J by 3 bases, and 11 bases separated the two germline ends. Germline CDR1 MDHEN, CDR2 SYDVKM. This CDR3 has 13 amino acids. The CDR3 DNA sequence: TGTGCCAGCAGCATCCGGGGAGACACTGAAGCTTTCTTT. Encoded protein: CASSIRGDTEAFF.

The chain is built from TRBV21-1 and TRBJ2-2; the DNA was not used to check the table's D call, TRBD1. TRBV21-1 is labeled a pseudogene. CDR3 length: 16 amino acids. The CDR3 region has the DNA TGTGCCAGCAATGCCCCGCGGGACAGGGGCACCGGGGAGCTGTTTTTT. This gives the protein CASNAPRDRGTGELFF.

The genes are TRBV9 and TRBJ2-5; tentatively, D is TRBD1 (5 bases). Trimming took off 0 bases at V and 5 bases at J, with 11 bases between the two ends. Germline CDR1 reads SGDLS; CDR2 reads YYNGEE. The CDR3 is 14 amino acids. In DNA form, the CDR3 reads TGTGCCAGCAGCGTAGGGGGATGGGGCGAGACCCAGTACTTC. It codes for CASSVGGWGETQYF.

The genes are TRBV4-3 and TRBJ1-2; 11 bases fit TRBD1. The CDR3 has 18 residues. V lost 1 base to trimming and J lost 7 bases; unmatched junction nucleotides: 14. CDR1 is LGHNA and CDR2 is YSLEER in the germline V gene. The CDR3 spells CASSQVSGEGQGAGGYTF. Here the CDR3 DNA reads TGCGCCAGCAGCCAAGTGTCGGGGGAAGGACAGGGGGCGGGTGGCTACACCTTC.

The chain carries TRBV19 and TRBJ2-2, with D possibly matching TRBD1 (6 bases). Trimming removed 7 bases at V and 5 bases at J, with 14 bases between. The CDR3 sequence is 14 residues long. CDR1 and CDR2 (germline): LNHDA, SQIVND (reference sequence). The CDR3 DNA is TGTGCCAGTAAGACAGGTGGTACGACCGGGGAGCTGTTTTTT. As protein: CASKTGGTTGELFF. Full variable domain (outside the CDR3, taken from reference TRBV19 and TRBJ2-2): DGGITQSPKYLFRKEGQNVTLSCEQNLNHDAMYWYRQDPGQGLRLIYYSQIVNDFQKGDIAEGYSVSREKKESFPLTVTSAQKNPTAFYLCASKTGGTTGELFFGEGSRLTVL.